The text below deals with one T cell receptor (beta chain). Sequenced by immunoSEQ multiplex PCR; TCRdb stores in-frame clones only, minus some. The sample holds tens of thousands of clones; nearly 90% are singletons and the top ten take about 10%. Sampling times: baseline, cycle 4 day 1, cycle 7 day 1. The source of the sample is a study of OX40 agonist ivuxolimab in advanced cancers. Study at large: Males comprised 75% to 90% of the group, whose mean age was roughly 60 years (range roughly 23 to 90). It was permissible to have had prior anti-PD-1, anti-PD-L1 or anti-CTLA-4 therapy, and around 43% had some.

Germline trimming cut 5 bases from V and 3 bases from J; bases unmatched to any gene: 16. CDR1 is SGHRS and CDR2 is YFSETQ in the germline V gene. The CDR3 contains 18 residues. This sequence joins TRBV5-1 and TRBJ2-1; TRBD1 aligns across 8 bases. This clonotype was sampled from an adult with an advanced solid tumor such as melanoma, head and neck, liver or kidney cancer. Sample: CD4+ or CD8+ T cells sorted from blood, taken in a trial of the OX40 agonist ivuxolimab. The CDR3 sequence: CASRRTGRNYNHYNEQFF. The CDR3 DNA reads as TGCGCCAGCAGGAGGACAGGGAGAAACTACAACCACTACAATGAGCAGTTCTTC.